The 14 T cell receptor beta chains below all came from one sample that was sequenced in a study of Ad26.COV2.S vaccination and SARS-CoV-2 variants. TCRdb keeps only in-frame clones here, not all; method: immunoSEQ multiplex PCR. The sample lists a few hundred thousand clones; approximately 83% were seen once. Specified treatment: some 20 received Ad26.COV2.S at low or high dose, single or two shots; roughly five received placebo; per-sample allocation not given. Vaccine and placebo recipients were sampled on day 63 after the first injection. The material sequenced was peripheral blood, taken in a trial of Ad26.COV2.S vaccine versus placebo. Source of these receptors: a person aged 18-65 years who received the Ad26.COV2.S COVID-19 vaccine or a placebo.

The V call is TRBV12-3 or TRBV12-4, the J call TRBJ1-4, with D hard to call. The CDR3 contains 12 residues. V was trimmed by 3 bases and J by 8 bases, leaving 7 bases between them. The CDR3 nucleotides read TGTGCCAGCAGTTTTGGGAGGGAAAAACTGTTTTTT. It specifies CASSFGREKLFF.

This clone was detected a few times. V is TRBV7-9 and J is TRBJ1-6, with 8 nucleotides matching TRBD1. Germline V gene sequence: CDR1 SEHNR, CDR2 FQNEAQ (reference sequence). V lost 7 bases, J lost 8 bases, and 10 bases stayed unmatched. This CDR3 is built from 15 residues. This CDR3 is CASTWTGSPYSPLHF. In DNA, the CDR3 is TGTGCCAGCACCTGGACAGGGTCGCCCTATTCACCCCTCCACTTT.

The rearrangement joins TRBV25-1 to TRBJ2-2; D is possibly TRBD2 (6 bases). Looked up from germline, CDR1 is MGHDK and CDR2 is SYGVNS. The ends were cut back, 10 bases at V and 11 bases at J, with 14 bases in the middle. This CDR3 has 11 residues. In DNA form, the CDR3 reads TGTGCCACCCTCTGGCGGGGAGAGCTGTTTTTT. It yields the protein CATLWRGELFF.

The chain carries TRBV11-2 and TRBJ2-7; 8 bases agree with TRBD2. V lost 1 base and J lost 6; bases outside the gene matches: 5. The CDR3 spans 14 residues. Looked up from germline, CDR1 is SGHAT and CDR2 is FQNNGV. The CDR3 loop is CASSLAAGEVEQYF. The CDR3 nucleotides read TGTGCCAGCAGCTTAGCAGCGGGAGAGGTCGAGCAGTACTTC.

This clone was counted a single time. This chain joins TRBV6-5 and TRBJ1-1, with D possibly matching TRBD1 (5 bases). Trimming pared 2 bases from V and 4 bases from J, leaving 17 bases between. Germline V gene lookup returns CDR1 MNHEY and CDR2 SVGAGI. The CDR3 consists of 16 residues. DNA for the CDR3: TGTGCCAGCAGTTACAGTGGGCAGGGCATCCGCACTGAAGCTTTCTTT. This sequence encodes CASSYSGQGIRTEAFF.

The chain has TRBV5-1 and TRBJ2-3, with D possibly being TRBD1 or TRBD2 (6 bases each). CDR1 SGHRS and CDR2 YFSETQ come from the germline V gene. V was cut by 4 bases and J by 4 bases, with 16 bases left in between. The CDR3 totals 15 residues. CDR3 nucleotide sequence: TGCGCCAGCAGCCCAACAGCCGGGGGCCCAGATACGCAGTATTTT. It codes for CASSPTAGGPDTQYF.

V is TRBV7-3 and J is TRBJ1-3, with D unclear. The germline gives CDR1 SGHTA, CDR2 FQGTGA. V shed 1 base and J shed 8 bases, with 9 bases lying between them. This CDR3 spans 13 amino acids. Written as DNA, the CDR3 is TGTGCCAGCAGCTTAAGACTGTGCGACACCATATATTTT. Translated: CASSLRLCDTIYF. Full variable domain (rest looked up from reference TRBV7-3 and TRBJ1-3): GAGVSQTPSNKVTEKGKYVELRCDPISGHTALYWYRQSLGQGPEFLIYFQGTGAADDSGLPNDRFFAVRPEGSVSTLKIQRTERGDSAVYLCASSLRLCDTIYFGEGSWLTVV.

V gene TRBV7-2 combines with J gene TRBJ1-2; 7 bases line up with TRBD1. In germline, CDR1 is SGHTA, CDR2 FQGNSA. The length of the CDR3 is 13 residues. V gave up 1 base and J gave up 5 bases; unmatched junction bases: 1. CDR3 nucleotide sequence: TGTGCCAGCAGCTTAGGGGGACAGTATGGCTACACCTTC. Its protein product is CASSLGGQYGYTF.

V usage is TRBV11-2 and J usage is TRBJ2-1, with 10 bases aligning to TRBD2. Trimming at V came to 1 base and at J to 9 bases, leaving 9 bases not matched to a gene. The CDR3 runs to 16 residues. CDR1 is SGHAT, CDR2 FQNNGV, per germline. In DNA form, the CDR3 reads TGTGCCAGCAGCTTAGTTCCTAGCGGGAGTTTAGGTGAGCAGTTCTTC. It encodes CASSLVPSGSLGEQFF. Full variable domain (missing parts from reference TRBV11-2 and TRBJ2-1): EAGVAQSPRYKIIEKRQSVAFWCNPISGHATLYWYQQILGQGPKLLIQFQNNGVVDDSQLPKDRFSAERLKGVDSTLKIQPAKLEDSAVYLCASSLVPSGSLGEQFFGPGTRLTVL.

This chain uses TRBV7-9 with TRBJ1-4, with TRBD1 as a possible D gene (5 bases). CDR3 length: 11 residues. Trimming took 7 bases from V and 10 from J, leaving 10 bases between them. Germline V gives CDR1 SEHNR, CDR2 FQNEAQ (reference sequence). CDR3 coding DNA: TGTGCCAGCACCGAGGACACAAAACTGTTTTTT. Translated: CASTEDTKLFF.

The chain recombines TRBV6-1 with TRBJ2-2; D is ambiguous. V was trimmed by 2 bases and J by 1 base, leaving 5 bases between them. The CDR3 extends over 14 amino acids. Germline V CDR1 and CDR2: MNHNS, SASEGT. CDR3 sequence (DNA): TGTGCCAGCAGTGAAAGGGAGAACACCGGGGAGCTGTTTTTT. It specifies CASSERENTGELFF.

The table lists this clone with many counts. The V gene is TRBV24-1, the J gene TRBJ2-5; weak D call: TRBD1 (7 bases). V was pared by 3 bases and J by 6 bases, with 19 bases between. The CDR3 contains 16 residues. Germline V lookup: CDR1 KGHDR, CDR2 SFDVKD. The CDR3 region has the DNA TGTGCCACCAGTGATCGTCAGGGGGGATCGTATAAGACCCAGTACTTC. Translated: CATSDRQGGSYKTQYF.

The chain is built from TRBV19 and TRBJ1-2; D may be TRBD1 (5 bases). This CDR3 has 14 amino acids. V gave up 5 bases and J gave up 4 bases, with 14 bases separating them. Per the germline V gene, CDR1 is LNHDA and CDR2 is SQIVND (reference sequence). CDR3 in DNA: TGTGCCAGTAGTTTAACAGGCGGCGGCTATGGCTACACCTTC. Protein sequence: CASSLTGGGYGYTF.

This sequence joins TRBV19 and TRBJ2-1; D uncertain. V was shortened by 4 bases and J by 0 bases, with 7 bases between the two germline ends. This CDR3 is built from 14 residues. Germline-derived CDR1 and CDR2 are LNHDA and SQIVND (reference sequence). The CDR3 here is CASSTLSSYNEQFF. CDR3 nucleotides: TGTGCCAGTAGTACCCTGAGCTCCTACAATGAGCAGTTCTTC.